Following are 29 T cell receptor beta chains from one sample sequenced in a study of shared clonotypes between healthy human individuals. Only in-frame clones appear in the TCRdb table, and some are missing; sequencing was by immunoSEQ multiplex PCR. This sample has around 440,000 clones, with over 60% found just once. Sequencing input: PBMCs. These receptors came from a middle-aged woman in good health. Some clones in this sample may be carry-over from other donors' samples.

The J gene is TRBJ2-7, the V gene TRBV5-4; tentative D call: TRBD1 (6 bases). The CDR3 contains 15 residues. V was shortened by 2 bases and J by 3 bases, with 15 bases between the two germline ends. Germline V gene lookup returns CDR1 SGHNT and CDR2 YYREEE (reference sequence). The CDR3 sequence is CASSFGNRADYEQYF. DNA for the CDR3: TGTGCCAGCAGCTTTGGGAACAGGGCGGACTACGAGCAGTACTTC.

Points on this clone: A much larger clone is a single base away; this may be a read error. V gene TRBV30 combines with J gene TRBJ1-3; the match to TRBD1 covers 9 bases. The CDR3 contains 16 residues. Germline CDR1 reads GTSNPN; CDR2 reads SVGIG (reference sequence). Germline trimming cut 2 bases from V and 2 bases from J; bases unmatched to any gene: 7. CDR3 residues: CAWSTLTGGAGNTIYF. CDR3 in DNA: TGTGCCTGGAGTACGCTGACAGGGGGAGCTGGAAACACCATATATTTT.

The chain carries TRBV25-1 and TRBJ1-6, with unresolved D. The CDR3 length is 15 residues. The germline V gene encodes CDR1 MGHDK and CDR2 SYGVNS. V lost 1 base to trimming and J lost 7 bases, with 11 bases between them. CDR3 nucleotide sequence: TGTGCCAGCAGTGAATTAGGGCTGGGAAATTCACCCCTCCACTTT. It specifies CASSELGLGNSPLHF.

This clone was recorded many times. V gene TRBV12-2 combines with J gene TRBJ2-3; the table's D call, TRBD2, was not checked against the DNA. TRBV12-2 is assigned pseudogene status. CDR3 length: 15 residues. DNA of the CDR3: TGTGCAAGTCGCTTAGCGCTGAGGGAGACAGATACGCAGTATTTT. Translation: CASRLALRETDTQYF.

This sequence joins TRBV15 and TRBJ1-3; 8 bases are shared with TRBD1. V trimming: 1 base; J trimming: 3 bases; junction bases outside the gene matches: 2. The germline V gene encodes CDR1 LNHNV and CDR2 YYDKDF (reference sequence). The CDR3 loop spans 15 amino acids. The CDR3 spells CATSRGTGFGNTIYF. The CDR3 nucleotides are TGTGCCACCAGCAGAGGGACAGGGTTTGGAAACACCATATATTTT.

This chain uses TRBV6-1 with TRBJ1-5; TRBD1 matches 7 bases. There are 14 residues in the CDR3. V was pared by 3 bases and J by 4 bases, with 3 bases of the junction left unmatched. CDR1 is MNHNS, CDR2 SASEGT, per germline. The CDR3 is CASSDRGENQPQHF. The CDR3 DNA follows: TGTGCCAGCAGTGACAGGGGGGAAAATCAGCCCCAGCATTTT.

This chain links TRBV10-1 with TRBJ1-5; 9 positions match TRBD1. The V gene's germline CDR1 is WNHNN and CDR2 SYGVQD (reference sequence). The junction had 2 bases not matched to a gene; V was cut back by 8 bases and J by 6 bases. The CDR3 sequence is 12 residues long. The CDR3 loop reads CASSDRGQPQHF. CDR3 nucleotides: TGCGCCAGCTCGGACAGGGGTCAGCCCCAGCATTTT.

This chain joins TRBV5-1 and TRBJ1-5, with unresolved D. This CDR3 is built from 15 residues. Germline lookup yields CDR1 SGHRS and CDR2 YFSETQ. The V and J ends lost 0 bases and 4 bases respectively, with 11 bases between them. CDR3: CASSLGPGLNQPQHF. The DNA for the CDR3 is TGCGCCAGCAGCTTGGGCCCGGGTTTGAATCAGCCCCAGCATTTT. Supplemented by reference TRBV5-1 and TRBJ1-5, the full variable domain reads KAGVTQTPRYLIKTRGQQVTLSCSPISGHRSVSWYQQTPGQGLQFLFEYFSETQRNKGNFPGRFSGRQFSNSRSEMNVSTLELGDSALYLCASSLGPGLNQPQHFGDGTRLSIL.

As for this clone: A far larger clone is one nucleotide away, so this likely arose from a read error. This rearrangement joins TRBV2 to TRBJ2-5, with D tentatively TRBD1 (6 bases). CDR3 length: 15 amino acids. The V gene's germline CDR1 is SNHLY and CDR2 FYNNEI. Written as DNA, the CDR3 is TGTACCAGCAGAACCGGACAGACTGCGGCCGAGACCCAGTACTTC. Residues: CTSRTGQTAAETQYF.

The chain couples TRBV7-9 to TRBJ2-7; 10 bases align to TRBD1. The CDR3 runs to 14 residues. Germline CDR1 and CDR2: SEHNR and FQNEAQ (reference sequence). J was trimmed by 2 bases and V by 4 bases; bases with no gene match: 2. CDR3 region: CASSWTGGAYEQYF. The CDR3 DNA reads TGTGCCAGCAGCTGGACAGGGGGTGCCTACGAGCAGTACTTC.

CDR3 protein: CASRTGRAQPQHF. The CDR3 DNA sequence: TGTGCCAGCAGAACAGGGAGGGCACAGCCCCAGCATTTT. This chain joins TRBV27 and TRBJ1-5; D might be TRBD1 (6 bases). This CDR3 spans 13 amino acids. Germline V gives CDR1 MNHEY, CDR2 SMNVEV (reference sequence). The V gene lost 6 bases and the J gene lost 7 bases, with 13 bases spanning the gap.

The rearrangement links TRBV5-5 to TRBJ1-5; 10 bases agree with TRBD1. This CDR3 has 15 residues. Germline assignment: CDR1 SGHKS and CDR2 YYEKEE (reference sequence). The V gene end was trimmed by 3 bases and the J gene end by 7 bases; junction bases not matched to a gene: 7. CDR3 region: CASSSGQGTVQPQHF. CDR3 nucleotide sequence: TGTGCCAGCAGCTCGGGACAGGGGACCGTCCAGCCCCAGCATTTT.

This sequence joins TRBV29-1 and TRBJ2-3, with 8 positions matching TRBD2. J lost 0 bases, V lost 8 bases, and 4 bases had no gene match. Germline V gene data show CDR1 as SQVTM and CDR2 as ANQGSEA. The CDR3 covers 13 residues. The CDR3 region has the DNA TGCAGCACCCGGGGGGGTAGCACAGATACGCAGTATTTT. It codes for CSTRGGSTDTQYF.

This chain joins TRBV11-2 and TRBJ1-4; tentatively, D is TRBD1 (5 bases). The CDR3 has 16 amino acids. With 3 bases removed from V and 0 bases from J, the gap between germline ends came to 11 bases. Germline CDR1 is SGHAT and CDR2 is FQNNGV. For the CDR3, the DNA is TGTGCCAGCAGCTTGGGCAGGGTTCCAACTAATGAAAAACTGTTTTTT. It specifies CASSLGRVPTNEKLFF. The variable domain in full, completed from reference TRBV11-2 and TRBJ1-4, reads EAGVAQSPRYKIIEKRQSVAFWCNPISGHATLYWYQQILGQGPKLLIQFQNNGVVDDSQLPKDRFSAERLKGVDSTLKIQPAKLEDSAVYLCASSLGRVPTNEKLFFGSGTQLSVL.

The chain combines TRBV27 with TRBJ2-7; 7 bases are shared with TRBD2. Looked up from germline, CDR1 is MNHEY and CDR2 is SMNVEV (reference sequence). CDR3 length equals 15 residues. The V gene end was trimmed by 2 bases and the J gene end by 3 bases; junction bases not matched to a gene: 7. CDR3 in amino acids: CASSLGRELYYEQYF. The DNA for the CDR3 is TGTGCCAGCAGTTTAGGGCGGGAGTTATACTACGAGCAGTACTTC.

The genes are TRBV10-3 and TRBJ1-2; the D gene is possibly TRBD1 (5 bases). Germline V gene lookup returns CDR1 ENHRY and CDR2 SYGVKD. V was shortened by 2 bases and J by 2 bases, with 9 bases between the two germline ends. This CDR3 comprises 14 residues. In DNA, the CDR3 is TGTGCCATCAGTGAGGCGGGACGGAACTATGGCTACACCTTC. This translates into CAISEAGRNYGYTF.

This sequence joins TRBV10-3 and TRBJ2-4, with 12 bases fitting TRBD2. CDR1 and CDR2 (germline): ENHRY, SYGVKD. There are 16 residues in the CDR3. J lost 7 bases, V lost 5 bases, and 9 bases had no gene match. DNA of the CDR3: TGTGCCATCAGTCCGACTAGCGGGAGTTTCGGTAACATTCAGTACTTC. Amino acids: CAISPTSGSFGNIQYF.

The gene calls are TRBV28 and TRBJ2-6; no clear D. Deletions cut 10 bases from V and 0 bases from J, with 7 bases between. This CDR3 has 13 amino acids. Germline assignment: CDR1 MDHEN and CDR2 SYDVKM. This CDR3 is CATLFSGANVLTF. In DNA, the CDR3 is TGTGCCACTTTATTCTCTGGGGCCAACGTCCTGACTTTC.

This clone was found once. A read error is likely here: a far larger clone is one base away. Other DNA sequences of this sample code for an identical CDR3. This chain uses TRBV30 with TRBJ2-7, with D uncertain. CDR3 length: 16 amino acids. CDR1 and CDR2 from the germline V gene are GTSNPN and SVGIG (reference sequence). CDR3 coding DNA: TGCGCCTGGAGTCTATATGTGACTGGCGGTTACTACGAGCAGTACTTC. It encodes CAWSLYVTGGYYEQYF.

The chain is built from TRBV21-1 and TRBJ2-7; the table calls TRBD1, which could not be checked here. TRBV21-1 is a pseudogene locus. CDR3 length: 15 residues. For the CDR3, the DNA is TGTGCCAGCAGCAAAGAGACAGGGAATTCCTACGAGCAGTACTTC. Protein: CASSKETGNSYEQYF.

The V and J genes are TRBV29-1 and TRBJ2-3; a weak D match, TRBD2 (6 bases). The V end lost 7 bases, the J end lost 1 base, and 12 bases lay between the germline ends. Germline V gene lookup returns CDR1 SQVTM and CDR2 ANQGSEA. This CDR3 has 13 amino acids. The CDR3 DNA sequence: TGCAGCGCCCGATCTAGCGGCACAGATACGCAGTATTTT. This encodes CSARSSGTDTQYF.

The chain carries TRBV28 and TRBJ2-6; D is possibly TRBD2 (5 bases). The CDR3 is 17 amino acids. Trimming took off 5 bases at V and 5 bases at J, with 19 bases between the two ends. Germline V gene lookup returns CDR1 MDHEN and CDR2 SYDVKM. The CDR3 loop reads CASSQIATQSRANVLTF. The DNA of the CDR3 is TGTGCCAGCAGTCAAATAGCGACACAAAGTCGGGCCAACGTCCTGACTTTC.

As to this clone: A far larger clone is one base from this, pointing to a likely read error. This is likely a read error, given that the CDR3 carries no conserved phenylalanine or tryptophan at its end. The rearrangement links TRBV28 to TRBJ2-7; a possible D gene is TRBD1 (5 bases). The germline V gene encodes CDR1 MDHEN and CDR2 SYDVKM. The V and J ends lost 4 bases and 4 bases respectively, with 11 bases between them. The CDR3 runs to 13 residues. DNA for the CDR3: TGTGCCAGCAGTTCACGACAGTGGTACGAGCAGTACCTC. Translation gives CASSSRQWYEQYL.

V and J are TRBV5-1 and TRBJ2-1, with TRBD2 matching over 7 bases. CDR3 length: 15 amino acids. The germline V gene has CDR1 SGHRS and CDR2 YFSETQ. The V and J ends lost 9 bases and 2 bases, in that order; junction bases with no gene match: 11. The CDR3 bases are TGCGCCACAACGTCAGGCGGGAGTCCCTACAATGAGCAGTTCTTC. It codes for CATTSGGSPYNEQFF.

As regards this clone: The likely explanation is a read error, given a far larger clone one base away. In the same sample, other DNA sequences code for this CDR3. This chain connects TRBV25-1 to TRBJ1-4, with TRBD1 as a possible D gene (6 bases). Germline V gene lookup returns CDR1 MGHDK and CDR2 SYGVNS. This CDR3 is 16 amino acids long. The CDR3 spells CASSAIGDTTNEKLFF. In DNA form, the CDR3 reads TGTGCCAGCAGTGCTATAGGGGACACAACTAATGAAAAACTGTTTTTC.

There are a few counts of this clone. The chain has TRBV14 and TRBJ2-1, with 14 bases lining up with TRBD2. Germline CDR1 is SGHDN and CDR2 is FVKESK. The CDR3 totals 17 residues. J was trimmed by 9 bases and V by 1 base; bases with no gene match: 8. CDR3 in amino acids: CASSQVQPGLAGAEQFF. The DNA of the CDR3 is TGTGCCAGCAGCCAAGTTCAACCGGGACTAGCGGGAGCTGAGCAGTTCTTC.

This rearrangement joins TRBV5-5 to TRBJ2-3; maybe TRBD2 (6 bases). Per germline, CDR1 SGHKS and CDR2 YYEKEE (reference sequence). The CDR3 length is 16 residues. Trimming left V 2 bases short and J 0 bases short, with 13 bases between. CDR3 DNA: TGTGCCAGCAGCTTCGGACGGAGGGGTAGCACAGATACGCAGTATTTT. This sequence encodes CASSFGRRGSTDTQYF.

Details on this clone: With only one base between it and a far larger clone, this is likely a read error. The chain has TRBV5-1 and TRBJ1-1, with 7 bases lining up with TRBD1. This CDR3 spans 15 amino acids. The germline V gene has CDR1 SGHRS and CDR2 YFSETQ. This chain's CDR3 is CASSLASDRPTEAIF. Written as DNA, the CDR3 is TGCGCCAGCAGCTTGGCCTCGGACAGGCCCACTGAAGCTATCTTT.

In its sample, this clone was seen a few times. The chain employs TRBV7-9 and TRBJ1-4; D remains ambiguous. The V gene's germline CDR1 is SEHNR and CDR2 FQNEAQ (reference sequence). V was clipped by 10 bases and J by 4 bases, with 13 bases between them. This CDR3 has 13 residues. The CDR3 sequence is CATNEGFNEKLFF. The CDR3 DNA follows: TGTGCCACAAACGAGGGCTTTAATGAAAAACTGTTTTTT.